This T cell receptor (beta chain) was sequenced in a study of CD8 T cells in ankylosing spondylitis. Study-wide findings and caveats: Matched ankylosing spondylitis synovial fluid reportedly contained a significantly enriched population of disease-linked clones. There was a TCR beta motif, made of eight highly homologous variants, that appeared characteristic of ankylosing spondylitis blood.

The V end was cut by 3 bases, the J end by 7 bases, with 7 bases between. Germline V gene sequence: CDR1 LNHNV, CDR2 YYDKDF (reference sequence). This CDR3 is built from 12 residues. Researchers built TCR beta libraries using quantitative 5'-RACE with molecular barcodes. A single record per CDR3 protein comes from TCRdb applying MiXCR to the 5' RACE reads. Of about 350,000 distinct CDR3 sequences in the sample, 20% to 25% were seen once. To note about this clonotype: Its antigen is not identified.

The sequence was collected from a male donor with ankylosing spondylitis or in good health (not recorded which). Specimen: blood, either unsorted or a sorted T cell fraction (not recorded which). The V and J genes are TRBV15 and TRBJ2-1; tentatively, D is TRBD1 or TRBD2 (5 bases each). CDR3 region: CATSRGDNEQFF. The CDR3 nucleotides are TGTGCCACCAGCAGGGGGGATAATGAGCAGTTCTTC.